This is a list of T cell receptor beta chains from one sample in a study of radiation and T cells in renal cell carcinoma. Data came from immunoSEQ multiplex PCR; TCRdb stores just in-frame clones and leaves some out. The data show approximately 49,000 clones, roughly 80% seen once. The sequences come from blood, collected from a patient whose treatment included radiotherapy and nephrectomy. The source is a woman in her 70s with renal cell carcinoma. CDR3s include the opening cysteine and the closing phenylalanine or tryptophan. Each record gives: J gene, D gene, clone size, V gene, CDR3 protein, CDR3 DNA. D genes are given only for firm matches. The size entry is marked missing in some rows and otherwise reads once, few, many or a size class.

TRBJ2-2,TRBD1,.,TRBV7-6,CASSLVPGQGRRTGELFF,TGTGCCAGCAGCTTAGTTCCGGGACAGGGGCGGCGCACCGGGGAGCTGTTTTTT
TRBJ1-2,TRBD1,.,TRBV18,CASSTRGTGDGYTF,TGTGCCAGCTCCACGAGGGGGACAGGGGATGGCTACACCTTC
TRBJ1-5,TRBD1,.,TRBV15,CATSRGDRGQPQHF,TGTGCCACCAGCAGAGGGGACAGGGGACAGCCCCAGCATTTT
TRBJ1-2,.,.,TRBV30,CAWSVLGQSANYGYTF,TGTGCCTGGAGTGTATTAGGCCAGTCCGCTAACTATGGCTACACCTTC
TRBJ2-3,.,few,TRBV19,CASSIGLTTDTQYF,TGTGCCAGTAGTATCGGTCTAACAACGGATACGCAGTATTTT
TRBJ2-2,.,.,TRBV28,CASSLGTEGTGELFF,TGTGCCAGCAGTCTAGGGACGGAGGGCACCGGGGAGCTGTTTTTT
TRBJ1-2,.,.,TRBV9,CASSVQGNYGYTF,TGTGCCAGCAGCGTACAGGGGAACTATGGCTACACCTTC
TRBJ2-7,.,.,TRBV21-1,CASSVRDSPRREMRYEQYF,TGTGCCAGCAGCGTCCGGGACAGTCCTCGGCGGGAGATGAGGTACGAGCAGTACTTC
TRBJ2-5,.,.,TRBV5-1,CASSLSGAPGETQYF,TGCGCCAGCAGCTTAAGCGGCGCCCCCGGGGAGACCCAGTACTTC
TRBJ1-3,.,.,TRBV14,CASSHVFSPGNTIYF,TGTGCCAGCAGCCACGTGTTTAGTCCTGGAAACACCATATATTTT
TRBJ2-7,TRBD2,.,TRBV30,CAWSVLGLAGGYEQYF,TGTGCCTGGAGTGTACTGGGACTAGCGGGAGGTTACGAGCAGTACTTC
TRBJ2-1,.,.,TRBV5-1,CASSLAVGSHNEQFF,TGCGCCAGCAGCTTGGCAGTGGGTTCACACAATGAGCAGTTCTTC
TRBJ2-7,TRBD1,.,TRBV7-2,CASSGQAADYEQYF,TGTGCCAGCAGCGGACAGGCAGCGGACTACGAGCAGTACTTC
TRBJ2-7,TRBD2,.,TRBV4-1,CASSQVQAGVYEQYF,TGCGCCAGCAGCCAAGTTCAAGCGGGAGTGTACGAGCAGTACTTC
TRBJ2-5,TRBD1,few,TRBV11-2,CASSYRQGGETQYF,TGTGCCAGCAGTTACCGACAGGGCGGGGAGACCCAGTACTTC
TRBJ1-2,.,.,TRBV5-1,CASSPQGFNYGYTF,TGCGCCAGCAGCCCCCAGGGGTTTAACTATGGCTACACCTTC
TRBJ2-3,TRBD2,.,TRBV5-1,CASSSETSGFSDTQYF,TGCGCCAGCAGCTCCGAGACTAGCGGGTTTTCAGATACGCAGTATTTT
TRBJ2-3,TRBD1,.,TRBV2,CASREGQGSTDTQYF,TGTGCCAGCAGGGAAGGACAGGGTAGCACAGATACGCAGTATTTT
TRBJ2-1,.,.,TRBV2,CASSERTPRYNEQFF,TGTGCCAGCAGTGAACGAACACCTCGATACAATGAGCAGTTCTTC
TRBJ1-4,TRBD1,.,TRBV7-2,CASSLAGGQGQGKLFF,TGTGCCAGCAGCTTAGCGGGGGGACAGGGTCAGGGAAAACTGTTTTTT
TRBJ1-4,.,.,TRBV18,CASSYGRTRNEKLFF,TGTGCCAGCTCCTACGGTCGGACACGAAATGAAAAACTGTTTTTT
TRBJ2-3,TRBD2,.,TRBV7-3,CASSLGEAGVGDTQYF,TGTGCCAGCAGCTTAGGTGAGGCGGGAGTTGGAGATACGCAGTATTTT
TRBJ1-1,.,.,TRBV18,CASSPQSGAADEAFF,TGTGCCAGCTCACCACAATCGGGCGCCGCGGATGAAGCTTTCTTT
TRBJ2-1,TRBD1,.,TRBV27,CASSPPAGTGGYNEQFF,TGTGCCAGCTCACCCCCCGCAGGGACAGGGGGGTACAATGAGCAGTTCTTC
TRBJ1-1,.,.,TRBV9,CASSVGPGSEAFF,TGTGCCAGCAGCGTAGGTCCGGGATCTGAAGCTTTCTTT
TRBJ1-4,.,.,TRBV2,CASSKGGATNEKLFF,TGTGCCAGCAGTAAGGGGGGAGCAACTAATGAAAAACTGTTTTTT
TRBJ1-2,.,.,TRBV6-5,CASSPGGATDYGYTF,TGTGCCAGCAGCCCGGGAGGGGCTACGGACTATGGCTACACCTTC
TRBJ2-3,TRBD2,few,TRBV2,CASRKRGAPTDTQYF,TGTGCCAGCAGGAAGCGGGGGGCCCCCACAGATACGCAGTATTTT
TRBJ2-7,TRBD1,.,TRBV7-2,CASSSGQGLPHYEQYF,TGTGCCAGCAGCTCGGGACAGGGGCTCCCCCATTACGAGCAGTACTTC
TRBJ2-7,TRBD1,.,TRBV11-2,CASSHGQGAYEQYF,TGTGCCAGCAGCCACGGACAGGGGGCCTACGAGCAGTACTTC
TRBJ2-5,TRBD1,.,TRBV9,CASSAGQGMGETQYF,TGTGCCAGCAGCGCGGGACAGGGGATGGGGGAGACCCAGTACTTC
TRBJ2-2,TRBD1,.,TRBV27,CASTQGAGGYTGELFF,TGTGCCAGCACCCAGGGGGCAGGGGGCTACACCGGGGAGCTGTTTTTT
TRBJ2-7,TRBD1,.,TRBV6-1,CASRADRDIYEQYF,TGTGCCAGCAGGGCCGACAGGGATATCTACGAGCAGTACTTC
TRBJ2-1,TRBD2,.,TRBV30,CAWSSGRSSYNEQFF,TGTGCCTGGAGTTCCGGGAGGAGCTCCTACAATGAGCAGTTCTTC
TRBJ2-3,.,.,TRBV13,CASSLLDLVDTQYF,TGTGCCAGCAGCTTACTCGATTTAGTAGATACGCAGTATTTT
TRBJ2-1,.,.,TRBV5-6,CASSLGGNNFYNEQFF,TGTGCCAGCAGCTTGGGCGGGAACAATTTCTACAATGAGCAGTTCTTC
TRBJ1-5,TRBD1,.,TRBV18,CASSRTGGSNQPQHF,TGTGCCAGCTCGCGGACAGGGGGAAGCAATCAGCCCCAGCATTTT
TRBJ1-2,.,.,TRBV5-1,CASSLGANYGYTF,TGCGCCAGCAGCTTGGGGGCAAACTATGGCTACACCTTC
TRBJ2-2,.,.,TRBV11-2,CASSLKITGELFF,TGTGCCAGCAGCCTGAAGATAACCGGGGAGCTGTTTTTT
TRBJ2-3,.,once,TRBV11-2,CASSFHEGAGTDTQYF,TGTGCCAGCAGCTTCCACGAAGGGGCGGGAACAGATACGCAGTATTTT
TRBJ2-5,TRBD1,.,TRBV7-2,CASRTTGTGKETQYF,TGTGCCAGCAGAACTACCGGGACAGGGAAAGAGACCCAGTACTTC
TRBJ2-1,.,.,TRBV18,CASSPQGNEQFF,TGTGCCAGCTCACCCCAGGGAAATGAGCAGTTCTTC
TRBJ2-5,.,.,TRBV2,CASTQGRRLGETQYF,TGTGCCAGCACCCAAGGCCGCCGACTCGGTGAGACCCAGTACTTC
TRBJ1-2,TRBD1,.,TRBV5-5,CASSRATTGTYGYTF,TGTGCCAGCAGCCGCGCCACGACAGGGACCTATGGCTACACCTTC
TRBJ1-3,.,.,TRBV7-9,CASSPAGRSSGNTIYF,TGTGCCAGCAGTCCCGCAGGTCGAAGCTCTGGAAACACCATATATTTT
TRBJ1-1,.,.,TRBV6-5,CASSYETNTEAFF,TGTGCCAGCAGTTACGAGACGAACACTGAAGCTTTCTTT